This entry lists 15 T cell receptor beta chains sequenced from one sample in a study of T-cell reconstitution after alpha-beta-depleted transplantation in children. Unique molecular identifiers were used to barcode this TCRbeta library. Each CDR3 protein gets one entry after TCRdb re-called the PCR reads with MiXCR. The profile shows 280,000 or so distinct CDR3 sequences, approximately 10% of them singletons. Sequencing was performed on peripheral blood, taken 180 days after TCRalphabeta/CD19-depleted stem cell transplant. These receptors all come from a male patient between 2 and 10 years old who had a stem cell transplant for chronic granulomatous disease, so the T cells may come from the graft donor.

This clonotype occurred many times. This chain uses TRBV12-3 or TRBV12-4 with TRBJ2-1, with 12 bases fitting TRBD2. The CDR3 is made up of 15 amino acids. V lost 3 bases to trimming and J lost 8 bases; unmatched junction nucleotides: 5. CDR3 residues: CASSFLASGGDEQFF. CDR3 sequence (DNA): TGTGCCAGCAGTTTCTTGGCTAGCGGGGGGGATGAGCAGTTCTTC.

This clonotype was detected many times. V gene TRBV7-8 combines with J gene TRBJ2-2; no clear D gene. The germline gives CDR1 SGHVS, CDR2 FQNEAQ. The V end lost 3 bases, the J end lost 5 bases, and 13 bases lay between the germline ends. The CDR3 has 15 residues. The CDR3 region is CASSFEVLRTGELFF. DNA for the CDR3: TGTGCCAGCAGCTTTGAGGTACTCCGGACCGGGGAGCTGTTTTTT.

This clonotype has at least ten counts. The chain carries TRBV20-1 and TRBJ2-1, with 7 bases identical to TRBD2. The germline V gene has CDR1 DFQATT and CDR2 SNEGSKA (reference sequence). The CDR3 length is 15 residues. V shed 3 bases, J shed 8 bases, and the junction held 13 bases outside the gene matches. In DNA, the CDR3 is TGCAGTGCTAGTCTTATCTGGCGACTAGCTGATGAGCAGTTCTTC. This gives the protein CSASLIWRLADEQFF.

This clonotype appeared many times. V and J are TRBV5-1 and TRBJ2-5, with 9 bases matching TRBD2. The CDR3 spans 15 residues. Per germline, CDR1 SGHRS and CDR2 YFSETQ. The V and J ends lost 7 bases and 1 base, in that order; junction bases with no gene match: 8. The CDR3: CASRRLAAIQETQYF. CDR3 sequence (DNA): TGCGCCAGCCGCCGACTAGCGGCAATCCAAGAGACCCAGTACTTC.

This clonotype was seen at least ten times. The rearrangement links TRBV20-1 to TRBJ2-2, with D unclear. CDR1 is DFQATT, CDR2 SNEGSKA, per germline (reference sequence). The CDR3 spans 14 residues. V was pared by 1 base and J by 4 bases, with 10 bases between. The CDR3 loop reads CSARGVKLTGELFF. The CDR3, as DNA: TGCAGTGCTAGAGGTGTCAAGCTCACCGGGGAGCTGTTTTTT.

This clonotype was picked up many times. The chain is built from TRBV28 and TRBJ1-3, with D perhaps matching TRBD1 (5 bases). Germline V CDR1 and CDR2: MDHEN, SYDVKM. V gave up 1 base and J gave up 0 bases, with 10 bases separating them. The CDR3 length is 16 residues. CDR3 sequence reads: CASSLYGGSSGNTIYF. The CDR3 DNA reads TGTGCCAGCAGTTTATATGGGGGGTCCTCTGGAAACACCATATATTTT.

In this sample, this clonotype turned up many times. CDR3 bases: TGTGCCAGCAGCCAACTTACGAGAAATGAGCAGTTCTTC. It encodes CASSQLTRNEQFF. The rearrangement uses TRBV3-1 and TRBJ2-1; no firm D call. Germline loops: CDR1 LGHDT, CDR2 YNNKEL (reference sequence). V gave up 2 bases and J gave up 7 bases, with 9 bases separating them. There are 13 residues in the CDR3.

This clonotype occurred many times. V and J are TRBV10-3 and TRBJ2-7; 9 bases are shared with TRBD1. This CDR3 spans 14 amino acids. The germline CDR1 and CDR2 sequences are ENHRY and SYGVKD. V was clipped by 8 bases and J by 5 bases; unmatched bases: 10. CDR3 in amino acids: CAIGKPGQGDEQYF. The CDR3 DNA reads TGTGCCATCGGGAAACCGGGACAGGGCGACGAGCAGTACTTC.

In its sample, this clonotype was seen many times. The genes are TRBV29-1 and TRBJ2-2; 11 bases line up with TRBD1. Germline V CDR1 and CDR2: SQVTM, ANQGSEA. The CDR3 covers 14 residues. V shed 6 bases, J shed 4 bases, and the junction held 4 bases outside the gene matches. CDR3 in amino acids: CSVGQGAGTGELFF. DNA for the CDR3: TGCAGCGTAGGACAGGGGGCAGGCACCGGGGAGCTGTTTTTT.

This clonotype was detected ten times or more. V usage is TRBV12-3 or TRBV12-4 and J usage is TRBJ2-3, with a possible D match to TRBD1 (5 bases). The CDR3 loop spans 13 amino acids. Trimming took 1 base from V and 7 from J, leaving 9 bases between them. DNA of the CDR3: TGTGCCAGCAGTTTAGAGGGGCGCCATACGCAGTATTTT. This encodes CASSLEGRHTQYF.

This clonotype was detected ten times or more. This chain connects TRBV18 to TRBJ2-7, with D uncertain. Germline V gene lookup returns CDR1 KGHSH and CDR2 LQKENI. Trimming pared 2 bases from V and 0 bases from J, leaving 8 bases between. This CDR3 has 14 residues. The CDR3 nucleotides read TGTGCCAGCTCACCAGGTTACAGCTCCTACGAGCAGTACTTC. This codes for CASSPGYSSYEQYF.

There are many counts of this clonotype. The chain employs TRBV12-3 or TRBV12-4 and TRBJ2-5; 7 nucleotides agree with TRBD1. The CDR3 runs to 14 residues. With V trimmed by 4 bases and J by 5 bases, 7 bases remained unmatched. The CDR3 bases are TGTGCCAGCAGTTCGACAGGGTTGGGGGAGACCCAGTACTTC. This encodes CASSSTGLGETQYF.

In its sample, this clonotype was seen many times. V and J are TRBV6-2 or TRBV6-3 and TRBJ2-7; D possibly uses TRBD1 or TRBD2 (5 bases each). This CDR3 is 16 amino acids long. Per germline, CDR1 MNHEY and CDR2 SVGEGT. Trimming took 0 bases from V and 3 from J, leaving 15 bases between them. The CDR3 spells CASSYSRDQRVYEQYF. The CDR3 DNA sequence: TGTGCCAGCAGTTACTCCAGGGACCAACGCGTCTACGAGCAGTACTTC.

This clonotype was observed many times. The chain links TRBV7-9 to TRBJ2-3; D is unclear. The CDR3 contains 12 residues. With 3 bases removed from V and 10 bases from J, the gap between germline ends came to 11 bases. The germline gives CDR1 SEHNR, CDR2 FQNEAQ (reference sequence). CDR3 sequence: CASSLTTAPQYF. For the CDR3, the DNA is TGTGCCAGCAGCTTGACGACGGCTCCGCAGTATTTT.

This clonotype was seen ten or more times. J is TRBJ1-1 and V is TRBV29-1; 8 nucleotides match TRBD1. Germline V gives CDR1 SQVTM, CDR2 ANQGSEA. V shed 4 bases, J shed 4 bases, and the junction held 5 bases outside the gene matches. The CDR3 length is 13 residues. Written as DNA, the CDR3 is TGCAGCGTTGCCAAGGACAGGGCCACTGAAGCTTTCTTT. It specifies CSVAKDRATEAFF.